This TCR beta chain is from a study of T cell responses to AZD1222 COVID-19 vaccine (dated by TCRdb to the early 2020s). Study-level background: TCR sequencing was performed for approximately 240 trial participants, of whom about 200 were given two doses of AZD1222 and approximately 26 were given two doses of MenACWY control vaccine. Trial participants were enrolled by age into 18-55, 56-69 and 70-plus year subgroups, with roughly 160, 29 and 62 TCR-sequenced participants respectively.

A note on this clone: Its antigen is unknown. The sample holds no much larger clone one base away, and base qualities are not on file.

The CDR3 regions of human TCRbeta chains were analyzed by immunosequencing. As for how the authors treated the data: TCRs in the repertoires were matched against a reference library of SARS-CoV-2-specific TCRs that had been generated with the MIRA antigen-specificity platform. Breadth meant the fraction of unique TCRs that were SARS-CoV-2-associated, whereas depth meant the fraction of total T cells that were SARS-CoV-2-associated. Using the MIRA data, each spike-specific TCR was mapped to the spike region that the TCR reacts to and placed in a CD4 or CD8 class. Log10-transformed breadth and depth values were compared by one-way ANOVA with Sidak's multiple comparisons tests. Not all clones reach the TCRdb copy of this immuneACCESS table, which keeps in-frame sequences only. Checked studies attribute under half of the gap to unresolved V genes and leave the rest unexplained. V and J calls and clone size are those listed in that table; D and trimming were worked out from the DNA. Within this sample are 120,000 or so clones, with 80% to 90% of them counted one time only. The ten top clones hold about 19% of the sample.

Study-level results and caveats: Conclusions about previously exposed vaccinees were limited because only a handful of AZD1222 recipients were SARS-CoV-2 seropositive at baseline. The 56-69-year group was small, and its depth increase did not reach significance, likely because of low power. Most participants were white British and females outnumbered males, and the authors suggested that clonal diversity may have been underestimated. Reportedly, close to half of the unique spike-specific TCRs recognized epitopes lying outside the regions that are mutated in the B.1.351 and B.1.1.7 variants. The whole spike protein was spanned by vaccine-associated CD4 TCRs, and dominant responses were seen in regions 160-218 and 743-854. Because no samples from the day 14 peak response were available, repertoires could be characterized only after the peak T cell response. After two AZD1222 doses, both the breadth and the depth of spike-specific TCRs were significantly higher than at day 0 and than in MenACWY recipients.

V loses 4 bases of germline sequence and J loses 7 bases, and the interval between the two ends is 16 bases. Counted from cysteine to phenylalanine, this CDR3 has 14 amino acids. CDR3 DNA only is kept here, 42 bases in frame from base 1. The CDR1 and CDR2 encoded by the germline V gene are SGHAT and FQNNGV. The time point label here, explained by the study, means: baseline before first vaccination. The treatment or condition label for this specimen denotes: meningococcal conjugate vaccine given as trial control. Vaccinee samples were obtained from the UK trials COV001 and COV002, which included a single-blind randomized controlled phase 2/3 trial of AZD1222 (ChAdOx1 nCoV-19) in healthy adults. For TCRbeta chain sequencing, PBMC samples were collected from trial participants at day 0 and at day 28 after the second dose.

This clonotype was obtained from an adult in good health. The specimen comprised peripheral blood, sampled on day 0 of MenACWY control vaccination. The rearranged chain carries TRBV11-2 and TRBJ1-2; no confident D gene assignment can be made. The nucleotides read TGTGCCAGCAGCTGGGAGACCGGGAATGGTGGCTACACCTTC. Translated, it reads CASSWETGNGGYTF.